Below are 28 T cell receptor beta chains sequenced from a single sample in a study of cytomegalovirus exposure and HLA in healthy donors. PCR involved 60 Vbeta and 13 Jbeta primers. Sequenced by immunoSEQ multiplex PCR; TCRdb stores in-frame clones only, minus some. Of roughly 120,000 clones in the sample, around 85% are singletons; the top ten hold more than 1.5%. Sequenced material: PBMCs. These receptors came from a man aged 40-49 years in good health and CMV-seronegative.

The chain joins TRBV19 to TRBJ2-5; 7 nucleotides match TRBD1. The ends lost 4 bases at V and 1 base at J; junction bases unmatched: 6. This CDR3 has 15 amino acids. Per germline, CDR1 LNHDA and CDR2 SQIVND (reference sequence). For the CDR3, the DNA is TGTGCCAGTAGTACGAGGAACAGGGGCCAAGAGACCCAGTACTTC. Its translation is CASSTRNRGQETQYF.

This sequence joins TRBV7-6 and TRBJ1-6; no definite D call. Deletions cut 5 bases from V and 7 bases from J, with 12 bases between. Germline CDR1 and CDR2: SGHVS and FNYEAQ. The CDR3 is 14 amino acids. The CDR3 is CASSPLGSNSPLHF. The CDR3 DNA is TGTGCCAGCAGCCCCCTGGGGAGCAATTCACCCCTCCACTTT.

The rearrangement joins TRBV29-1 to TRBJ2-7; 9 nucleotides agree with TRBD1. V trimming: 4 bases; J trimming: 5 bases; junction bases outside the gene matches: 0. The CDR3 sequence is 11 residues long. Looked up from germline, CDR1 is SQVTM and CDR2 is ANQGSEA. The CDR3 here is CSVGDRDEQYF. In nucleotides, the CDR3 is TGCAGCGTTGGGGACAGGGACGAGCAGTACTTC.

The rearrangement joins TRBV29-1 to TRBJ1-1, with 8 bases matching TRBD1. This CDR3 has 11 amino acids. The V and J ends lost 7 bases and 6 bases, in that order; junction bases with no gene match: 4. The germline V gene encodes CDR1 SQVTM and CDR2 ANQGSEA. DNA of the CDR3: TGCAGCGGACAGGACAGGGCTGAAGCTTTCTTT. As protein: CSGQDRAEAFF.

This sequence joins TRBV18 and TRBJ1-5; 10 nucleotides align to TRBD1. The CDR3 has 14 amino acids. CDR1 and CDR2 (germline): KGHSH, LQKENI. The ends lost 5 bases at V and 5 bases at J; junction bases unmatched: 3. CDR3: CASSTGTGDQPQHF. CDR3 DNA sequence: TGTGCCAGCTCAACCGGGACAGGGGATCAGCCCCAGCATTTT.

The chain employs TRBV28 and TRBJ1-1, with 9 positions matching TRBD1. With V trimmed by 5 bases and J by 6 bases, 7 bases remained unmatched. Germline V gene lookup returns CDR1 MDHEN and CDR2 SYDVKM. The CDR3 runs 14 residues. CDR3 sequence reads: CASSVVTGGAEAFF. DNA of the CDR3: TGTGCCAGCAGTGTTGTGACAGGGGGAGCTGAAGCTTTCTTT.

V and J are TRBV25-1 and TRBJ1-6, with D uncertain. This CDR3 is built from 12 residues. In germline, CDR1 is MGHDK, CDR2 SYGVNS. V lost 4 bases and J lost 7, with 5 bases in between. CDR3 DNA: TGTGCCAGCAGTGTGGGCAATTCACCCCTCCACTTT. Its protein is CASSVGNSPLHF. Complete variable domain (other parts from reference TRBV25-1 and TRBJ1-6): EADIYQTPRYLVIGTGKKITLECSQTMGHDKMYWYQQDPGMELHLIHYSYGVNSTEKGDLSSESTVSRIRTEHFPLTLESARPSHTSQYLCASSVGNSPLHFGNGTRLTVT.

The chain is built from TRBV4-3 and TRBJ2-2; D is possibly TRBD1 (6 bases). There are 16 residues in the CDR3. Germline CDR1 is LGHNA and CDR2 is YSLEER. Trimming shortened V by 1 base and J by 6 bases, and 15 bases separated the two germline ends. The CDR3 DNA follows: TGCGCCAGCAGCCAAGTGGGACACCCAGGGGCCGGGGAGCTGTTTTTT. As protein: CASSQVGHPGAGELFF.

The gene calls are TRBV5-1 and TRBJ2-2, with 9 bases lining up with TRBD1. V shed 0 bases and J 6 bases; nucleotides not matched to a gene: 6. The CDR3 has 16 residues. The germline V gene encodes CDR1 SGHRS and CDR2 YFSETQ. CDR3 sequence: CASSLEGQGLAGELFF. CDR3 coding DNA: TGCGCCAGCAGCTTGGAGGGACAGGGATTGGCCGGGGAGCTGTTTTTT.

This clone was observed a single time. The chain has TRBV5-6 and TRBJ1-4; D not certain. The CDR3 spans 12 residues. The germline V gene encodes CDR1 SGHDT and CDR2 YYEEEE. The V end was cut by 2 bases, the J end by 5 bases, with 4 bases between. The CDR3 sequence is CASSFENEKLFF. For the CDR3, the DNA is TGTGCCAGCAGCTTTGAGAATGAAAAACTGTTTTTT.

This chain connects TRBV7-9 to TRBJ1-4, with D perhaps matching TRBD1 (6 bases). CDR1 and CDR2 (germline): SEHNR, FQNEAQ (reference sequence). V was clipped by 5 bases and J by 2 bases, with 12 bases between them. This CDR3 contains 15 residues. As DNA, the CDR3 is TGTGCCAGCAGCCCCGGACAGTCGACTAATGAAAAACTGTTTTTT. Translated: CASSPGQSTNEKLFF.

The rearrangement joins TRBV7-9 to TRBJ1-1; D unresolved. V dropped 1 base and J dropped 2 bases, with 5 bases sitting between them. The germline CDR1 and CDR2 sequences are SEHNR and FQNEAQ (reference sequence). The CDR3 length is 13 residues. DNA for the CDR3: TGTGCCAGCAGCTTAGATAAAAACACTGAAGCTTTCTTT. This gives the protein CASSLDKNTEAFF.

The CDR3 reads CASAMDRGGADNEQFF. CDR3 DNA: TGTGCTAGTGCCATGGACCGGGGGGGGGCCGACAATGAGCAGTTCTTC. This sequence joins TRBV12-5 and TRBJ2-1, with 8 positions matching TRBD2. V shed 7 bases, J shed 5 bases, and the junction held 13 bases outside the gene matches. The CDR3 sequence is 16 residues long. Germline assignment: CDR1 LGHNT and CDR2 FRNRAP.

This clone showed up just once. This rearrangement joins TRBV10-3 to TRBJ2-2, with D tentatively TRBD1 (5 bases). Between the trimmed V and J ends, which lost 3 bases and 9 bases, there was a span of 11 bases. The CDR3 contains 13 residues. The germline gives CDR1 ENHRY, CDR2 SYGVKD. The CDR3 DNA sequence: TGTGCCATCAGTGAAGACAGTCCTCGGGAGCTGTTTTTT. It encodes CAISEDSPRELFF.

This chain uses TRBV5-4 with TRBJ2-3; unclear D gene. Germline loops: CDR1 SGHNT, CDR2 YYREEE (reference sequence). Trimming removed 1 base at V and 4 bases at J, with 7 bases between. This CDR3 region has 13 residues. The CDR3: CASSLPGPDTQYF. CDR3 in DNA: TGTGCCAGCAGCTTGCCAGGCCCAGATACGCAGTATTTT.

The V gene is TRBV2, the J gene TRBJ2-2, with TRBD1 matching 11 bases. Germline-derived CDR1 and CDR2 are SNHLY and FYNNEI. With 6 bases clipped from V and 4 bases from J, the junction kept 1 base outside the gene matches. The CDR3 runs to 14 residues. The CDR3 region has the DNA TGTGCCAGCAGGGACAGGGGGCTCACCGGGGAGCTGTTTTTT. As protein: CASRDRGLTGELFF.

The chain has TRBV4-1 and TRBJ1-2; perhaps TRBD1 as D (5 bases). Germline V gives CDR1 MGHRA, CDR2 YSYEKL. The CDR3 runs to 16 residues. Trimming left V 4 bases short and J 4 bases short, with 19 bases between. For the CDR3, the DNA is TGCGCCAGCAGCCCCGGTGGGGGTCGGGAGATCTATGGCTACACCTTC. This codes for CASSPGGGREIYGYTF.

The chain combines TRBV2 with TRBJ1-6; the D is unclear. CDR1 and CDR2 from the germline V gene are SNHLY and FYNNEI. V dropped 4 bases and J dropped 0 bases, with 7 bases sitting between them. The CDR3 is made up of 15 amino acids. The CDR3 nucleotides are TGTGCCAGCAGTGGGTCCAGCTCCTATAATTCACCCCTCCACTTT. It translates to CASSGSSSYNSPLHF.

The V and J genes are TRBV6-5 and TRBJ2-7; 9 bases line up with TRBD1. The CDR3 runs 16 residues. J lost 2 bases, V lost 2 bases, and 7 bases had no gene match. The V gene's germline CDR1 is MNHEY and CDR2 SVGAGI. The CDR3 DNA is TGTGCCAGCAGTTACACTGCCGGACAGGGGACCTACGAGCAGTACTTC. Its translation: CASSYTAGQGTYEQYF.

The rearrangement uses TRBV6-5 and TRBJ1-1, with 10 bases aligning to TRBD1. CDR3 length: 16 amino acids. The germline V gene has CDR1 MNHEY and CDR2 SVGAGI. J gave up 6 bases and V 4 bases, and 11 bases lay outside the gene matches. The CDR3 nucleotides read TGTGCCAGCAGTTTAACGGGACAGGGGTTATTCGCTGAAGCTTTCTTT. It is translated as CASSLTGQGLFAEAFF.

This chain uses TRBV6-1 with TRBJ2-7, with TRBD2 identical over 10 bases. Germline V CDR1 and CDR2: MNHNS, SASEGT. V lost 7 bases and J lost 3; bases outside the gene matches: 9. This CDR3 is 15 amino acids long. The CDR3 here is CASTFTSGDHYEQYF. Here the CDR3 DNA reads TGTGCCAGCACTTTCACTAGCGGGGACCACTACGAGCAGTACTTC.

This clone is a singleton in its sample. The gene calls are TRBV30 and TRBJ2-5; weak D call: TRBD1 (5 bases). Germline-derived CDR1 and CDR2 are GTSNPN and SVGIG (reference sequence). With 3 bases removed from V and 5 bases from J, the gap between germline ends came to 13 bases. The CDR3 is made up of 13 amino acids. This chain's CDR3 is CAWSPDNLETQYF. DNA of the CDR3: TGTGCCTGGAGCCCGGACAATCTCGAGACCCAGTACTTC.

The genes are TRBV29-1 and TRBJ1-5; TRBD1 matches 7 bases. V was clipped by 5 bases and J by 4 bases; unmatched bases: 2. Germline lookup yields CDR1 SQVTM and CDR2 ANQGSEA. The CDR3 runs 12 residues. The CDR3 DNA reads TGCAGCGTTTTACAGGGGAATCAGCCCCAGCATTTT. Amino acids: CSVLQGNQPQHF.

This chain uses TRBV6-6 with TRBJ2-1, with D perhaps matching TRBD2 (5 bases). The germline gives CDR1 MNHNY, CDR2 SVGAGI (reference sequence). Trimming removed 8 bases from V and 5 bases from J, with 10 bases in between. This CDR3 has 12 amino acids. This CDR3 is CASRNGNNEQFF. For the CDR3, the DNA is TGTGCCAGCCGAAACGGGAACAATGAGCAGTTCTTC.

The chain recombines TRBV6-5 with TRBJ1-1, with 7 bases matching TRBD1. J lost 4 bases, V lost 2 bases, and 4 bases had no gene match. The germline V gene has CDR1 MNHEY and CDR2 SVGAGI. CDR3 length equals 14 residues. The CDR3 is CASSYGRGTTEAFF. The CDR3 bases are TGTGCCAGCAGTTACGGCAGGGGGACCACTGAAGCTTTCTTT.

CDR3 coding DNA: TGTGCCAGCAGTGAAGCGGCGAGACAGTATCAGCCCCAGCATTTT. It translates to CASSEAARQYQPQHF. The rearrangement uses TRBV6-1 and TRBJ1-5, with a weak D call TRBD1 (5 bases). The CDR3 runs 15 residues. The germline gives CDR1 MNHNS, CDR2 SASEGT. V was clipped by 0 bases and J by 5 bases, with 11 bases between them.

In nucleotides, the CDR3 is TGTGCCAGCAGCCGACTAGCGGGGGGTCAAGAGACCCAGTACTTC. It encodes CASSRLAGGQETQYF. The chain employs TRBV7-9 and TRBJ2-5, with TRBD2 identical over 13 bases. In germline, CDR1 is SEHNR, CDR2 FQNEAQ (reference sequence). With 5 bases clipped from V and 2 bases from J, the junction kept 2 bases outside the gene matches. CDR3 length: 15 residues.

This clone was seen once. V is TRBV6-1 and J is TRBJ2-3, with a weak D call TRBD1 (5 bases). The CDR3 consists of 15 residues. The germline CDR1 and CDR2 sequences are MNHNS and SASEGT. V was trimmed by 5 bases and J by 2 bases, leaving 14 bases between them. The CDR3 reads CASSPAGSSTDTQYF. The CDR3 DNA follows: TGTGCCAGCAGTCCGGCAGGGTCGTCCACAGATACGCAGTATTTT.